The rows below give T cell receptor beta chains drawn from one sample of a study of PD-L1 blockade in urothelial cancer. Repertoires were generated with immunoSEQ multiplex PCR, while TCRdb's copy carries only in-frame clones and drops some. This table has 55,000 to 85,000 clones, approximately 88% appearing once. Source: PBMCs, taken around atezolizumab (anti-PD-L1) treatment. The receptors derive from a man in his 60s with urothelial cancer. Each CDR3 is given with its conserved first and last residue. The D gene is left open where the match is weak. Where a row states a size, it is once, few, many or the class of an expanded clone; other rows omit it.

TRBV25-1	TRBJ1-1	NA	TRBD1	CASSKTGVNTEAFF	TGTGCCAGCAGTAAGACAGGGGTGAACACTGAAGCTTTCTTT
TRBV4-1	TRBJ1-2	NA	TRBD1	CASSYRQGESGYTF	TGCGCCAGCAGCTATCGACAGGGGGAGAGTGGCTACACCTTC
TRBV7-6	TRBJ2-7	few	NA	CASSLRGYGSRPYEQYF	TGTGCCAGCAGCTTAAGAGGTTACGGGAGCCGCCCCTACGAGCAGTACTTC
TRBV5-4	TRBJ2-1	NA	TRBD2	CASSKGGSSYNEQFF	TGTGCCAGCAGTAAAGGCGGGAGCTCCTACAATGAGCAGTTCTTC
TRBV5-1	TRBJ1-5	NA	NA	CASSLGGGHPQHF	TGCGCCAGCAGCTTGGGGGGAGGGCACCCCCAGCATTTT
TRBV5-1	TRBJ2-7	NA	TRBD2	CASSSGTSGRIYEQYF	TGCGCCAGCAGCTCCGGGACTAGCGGGAGGATCTACGAGCAGTACTTC
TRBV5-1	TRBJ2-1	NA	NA	CASSLDRPGSYNEQFF	TGCGCCAGCAGCTTGGACCGCCCGGGTTCCTACAATGAGCAGTTCTTC
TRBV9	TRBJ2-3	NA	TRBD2	CASSVDGSGGSTDTQYF	TGTGCCAGCAGCGTAGATGGTAGCGGGGGGAGCACAGATACGCAGTATTTT
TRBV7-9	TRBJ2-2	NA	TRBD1	CASSFDRGFNTGELFF	TGTGCCAGCAGCTTCGACAGGGGATTTAATACCGGGGAGCTGTTTTTT
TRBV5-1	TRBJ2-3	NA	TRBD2	CASAGGGGTDTQYF	TGCGCCAGTGCGGGCGGGGGAGGCACAGATACGCAGTATTTT
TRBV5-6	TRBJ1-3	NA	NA	CASSWADGYSGNTIYF	TGTGCCAGCAGCTGGGCCGACGGATACTCTGGAAACACCATATATTTT
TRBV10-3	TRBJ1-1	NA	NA	CAISAGAGDTEAFF	TGTGCCATCAGTGCGGGTGCAGGGGACACTGAAGCTTTCTTT
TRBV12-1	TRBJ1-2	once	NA	CASSFVGHPNYGYTF	TGTGCCAGCAGCTTTGTAGGACACCCTAACTATGGCTACACCTTC
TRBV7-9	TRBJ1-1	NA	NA	CASSLSRQVITPEAFF	TGTGCCAGCAGCTTATCCCGACAGGTTATCACCCCTGAAGCTTTCTTT
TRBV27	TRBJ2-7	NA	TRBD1	CASSLYQDRRYEQYF	TGTGCCAGCAGTTTATATCAGGACAGGCGCTACGAGCAGTACTTC
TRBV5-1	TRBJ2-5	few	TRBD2	CASSLAGTSGGGIQETQYF	TGCGCCAGCAGCTTGGCCGGGACTAGCGGGGGAGGGATTCAAGAGACCCAGTACTTC
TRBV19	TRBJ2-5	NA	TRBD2	CASSIGLAGPTYQETQYF	TGTGCCAGTAGTATTGGGCTAGCGGGACCTACTTACCAAGAGACCCAGTACTTC